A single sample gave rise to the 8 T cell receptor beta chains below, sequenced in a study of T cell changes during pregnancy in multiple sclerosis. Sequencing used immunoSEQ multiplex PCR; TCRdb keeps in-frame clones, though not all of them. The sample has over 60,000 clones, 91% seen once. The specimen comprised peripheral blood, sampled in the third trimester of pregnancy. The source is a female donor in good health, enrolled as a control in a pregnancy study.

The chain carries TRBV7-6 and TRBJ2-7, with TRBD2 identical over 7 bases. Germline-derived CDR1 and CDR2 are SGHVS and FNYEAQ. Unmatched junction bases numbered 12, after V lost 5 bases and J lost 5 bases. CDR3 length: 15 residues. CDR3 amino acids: CASSHRAGDGNEQYF. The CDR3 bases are TGTGCCAGCAGCCACCGGGCGGGGGACGGAAACGAGCAGTACTTC.

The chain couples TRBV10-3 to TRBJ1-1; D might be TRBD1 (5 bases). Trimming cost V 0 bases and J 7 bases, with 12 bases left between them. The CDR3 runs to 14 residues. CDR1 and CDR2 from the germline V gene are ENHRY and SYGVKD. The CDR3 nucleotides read TGTGCCATCAGTGAGTCGGGGGGTGGAGGTGAAGCTTTCTTT. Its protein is CAISESGGGGEAFF.

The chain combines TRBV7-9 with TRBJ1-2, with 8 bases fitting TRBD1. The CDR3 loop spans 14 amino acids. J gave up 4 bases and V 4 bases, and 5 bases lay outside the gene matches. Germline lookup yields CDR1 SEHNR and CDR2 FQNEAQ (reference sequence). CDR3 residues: CASSSPGQAYGYTF. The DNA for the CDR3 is TGTGCCAGCAGCTCTCCGGGACAGGCCTATGGCTACACCTTC.

The CDR3 loop reads CASRQPGAMNTEAFF. CDR3 nucleotides: TGTGCCAGTAGACAACCAGGGGCCATGAACACTGAAGCTTTCTTT. This chain joins TRBV19 and TRBJ1-1, with a possible D match to TRBD1 (6 bases). CDR1 is LNHDA, CDR2 SQIVND, per germline (reference sequence). This CDR3 contains 15 residues. V lost 6 bases and J 0 bases, leaving 14 bases between the germline ends. Together with reference TRBV19 and TRBJ1-1, the CDR3 gives the full variable domain: DGGITQSPKYLFRKEGQNVTLSCEQNLNHDAMYWYRQDPGQGLRLIYYSQIVNDFQKGDIAEGYSVSREKKESFPLTVTSAQKNPTAFYLCASRQPGAMNTEAFFGQGTRLTVV.

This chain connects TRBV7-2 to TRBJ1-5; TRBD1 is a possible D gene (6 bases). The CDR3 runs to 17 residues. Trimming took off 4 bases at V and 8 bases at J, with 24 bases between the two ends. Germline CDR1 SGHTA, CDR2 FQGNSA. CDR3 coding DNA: TGTGCCAGCAGCTGGGGGGGGCAGGCATTCCCGTCGGAGCCCCAGCATTTT. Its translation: CASSWGGQAFPSEPQHF.

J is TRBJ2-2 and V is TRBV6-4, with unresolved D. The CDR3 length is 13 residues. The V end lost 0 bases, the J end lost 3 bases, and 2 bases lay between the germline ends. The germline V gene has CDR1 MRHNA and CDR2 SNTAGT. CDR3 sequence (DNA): TGTGCCAGCAGTGACTCCGACACCGGGGAGCTGTTTTTT. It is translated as CASSDSDTGELFF.

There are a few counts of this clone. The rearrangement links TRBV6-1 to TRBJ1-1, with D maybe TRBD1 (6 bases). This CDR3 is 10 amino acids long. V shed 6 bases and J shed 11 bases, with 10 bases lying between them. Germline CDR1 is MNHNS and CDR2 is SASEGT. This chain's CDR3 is CASRDSKAFF. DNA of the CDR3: TGTGCCAGCAGGGACAGTAAGGCTTTCTTT.

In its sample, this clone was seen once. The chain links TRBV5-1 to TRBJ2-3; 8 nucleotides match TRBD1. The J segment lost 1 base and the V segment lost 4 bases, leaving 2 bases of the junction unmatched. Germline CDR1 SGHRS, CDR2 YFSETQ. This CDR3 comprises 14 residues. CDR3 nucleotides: TGCGCCAGCAGCGTGGACAGGGGCACAGATACGCAGTATTTT. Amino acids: CASSVDRGTDTQYF.